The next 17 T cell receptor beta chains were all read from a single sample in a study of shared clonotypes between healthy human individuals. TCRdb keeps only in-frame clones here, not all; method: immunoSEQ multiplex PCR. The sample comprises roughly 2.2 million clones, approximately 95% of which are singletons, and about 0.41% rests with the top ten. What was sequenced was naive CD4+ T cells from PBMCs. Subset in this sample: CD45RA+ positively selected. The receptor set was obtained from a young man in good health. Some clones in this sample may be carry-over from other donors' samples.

The CDR3 loop is CAWEYPGEDGFRDTGELFF. The CDR3 DNA sequence: TGTGCCTGGGAATATCCCGGGGAGGACGGGTTCCGCGACACCGGGGAGCTGTTTTTT. The chain carries TRBV30 and TRBJ2-2, with D maybe TRBD2 (6 bases). The CDR3 runs 19 residues. V lost 5 bases and J lost 3, with 28 bases in between. CDR1 GTSNPN and CDR2 SVGIG come from the germline V gene (reference sequence).

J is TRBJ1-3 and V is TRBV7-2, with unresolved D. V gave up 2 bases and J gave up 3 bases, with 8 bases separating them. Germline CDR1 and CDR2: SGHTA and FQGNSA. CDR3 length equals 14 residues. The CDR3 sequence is CASSLMGGGNTIYF. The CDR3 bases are TGTGCCAGCAGCTTAATGGGAGGTGGAAACACCATATATTTT. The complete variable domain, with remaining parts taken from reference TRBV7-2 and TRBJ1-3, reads GAGVSQSPSNKVTEKGKDVELRCDPISGHTALYWYRQSLGQGLEFLIYFQGNSAPDKSGLPSDRFSAERTGGSVSTLTIQRTQQEDSAVYLCASSLMGGGNTIYFGEGSWLTVV.

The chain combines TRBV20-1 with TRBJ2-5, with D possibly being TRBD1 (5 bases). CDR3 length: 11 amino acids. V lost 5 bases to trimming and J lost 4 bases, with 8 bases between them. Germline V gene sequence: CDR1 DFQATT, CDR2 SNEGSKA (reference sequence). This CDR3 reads CSAYRSETQYF. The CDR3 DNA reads TGCAGTGCTTACAGGTCAGAGACCCAGTACTTC.

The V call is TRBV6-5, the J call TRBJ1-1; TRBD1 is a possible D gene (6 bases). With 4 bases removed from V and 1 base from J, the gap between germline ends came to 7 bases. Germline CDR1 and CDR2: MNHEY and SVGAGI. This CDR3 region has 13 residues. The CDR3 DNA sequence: TGTGCCAGCAGTTCGGACAGGAACACTGAAGCTTTCTTT. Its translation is CASSSDRNTEAFF.

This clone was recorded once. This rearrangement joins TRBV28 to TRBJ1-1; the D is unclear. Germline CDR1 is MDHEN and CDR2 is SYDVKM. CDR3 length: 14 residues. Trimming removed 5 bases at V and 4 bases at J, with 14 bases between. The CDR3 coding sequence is TGTGCCAGCAGTCCGCCGACGGATTCCACTGAAGCTTTCTTT. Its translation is CASSPPTDSTEAFF.

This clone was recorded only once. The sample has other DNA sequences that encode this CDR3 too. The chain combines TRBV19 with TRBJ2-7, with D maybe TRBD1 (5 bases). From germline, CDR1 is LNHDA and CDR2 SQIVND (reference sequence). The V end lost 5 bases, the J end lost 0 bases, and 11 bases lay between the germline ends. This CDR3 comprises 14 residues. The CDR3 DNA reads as TGTGCCAGTAGTGTTTCAGGGTCCTCCTACGAGCAGTACTTC. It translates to CASSVSGSSYEQYF.

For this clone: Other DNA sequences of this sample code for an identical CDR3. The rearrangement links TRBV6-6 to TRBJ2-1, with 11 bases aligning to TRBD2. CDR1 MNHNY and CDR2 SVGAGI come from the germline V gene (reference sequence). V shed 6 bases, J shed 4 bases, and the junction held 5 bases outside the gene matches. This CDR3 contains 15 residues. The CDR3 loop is CASRPTSGSYNEQFF. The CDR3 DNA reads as TGTGCCAGCAGACCTACTAGCGGGAGTTACAATGAGCAGTTCTTC.

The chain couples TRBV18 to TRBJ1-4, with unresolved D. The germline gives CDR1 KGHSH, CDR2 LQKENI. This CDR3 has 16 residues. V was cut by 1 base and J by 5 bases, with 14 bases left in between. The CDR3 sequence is CASSPQVTAGNEKLFF. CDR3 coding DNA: TGTGCCAGCTCACCACAAGTGACGGCCGGAAATGAAAAACTGTTTTTT. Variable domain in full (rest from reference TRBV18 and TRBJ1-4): NAGVMQNPRHLVRRRGQEARLRCSPMKGHSHVYWYRQLPEEGLKFMVYLQKENIIDESGMPKERFSAEFPKEGPSILRIQQVVRGDSAAYFCASSPQVTAGNEKLFFGSGTQLSVL.

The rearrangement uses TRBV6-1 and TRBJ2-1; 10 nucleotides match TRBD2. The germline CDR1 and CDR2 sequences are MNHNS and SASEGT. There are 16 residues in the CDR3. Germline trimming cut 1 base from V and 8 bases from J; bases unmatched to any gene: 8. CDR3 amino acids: CASSEGLAGVGDEQFF. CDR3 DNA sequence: TGTGCCAGCAGTGAAGGTCTAGCGGGAGTCGGGGATGAGCAGTTCTTC.

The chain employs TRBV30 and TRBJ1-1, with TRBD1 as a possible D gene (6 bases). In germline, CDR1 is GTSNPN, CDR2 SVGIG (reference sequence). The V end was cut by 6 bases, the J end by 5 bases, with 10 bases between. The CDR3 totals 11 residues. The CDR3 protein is CACLQGTEAFF. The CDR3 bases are TGTGCCTGTCTACAGGGTACTGAAGCTTTCTTT.

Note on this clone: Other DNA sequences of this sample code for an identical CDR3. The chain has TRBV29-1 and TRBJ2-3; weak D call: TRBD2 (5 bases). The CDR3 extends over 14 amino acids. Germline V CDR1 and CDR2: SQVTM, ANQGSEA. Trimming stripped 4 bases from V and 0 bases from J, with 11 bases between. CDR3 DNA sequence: TGCAGCGTTGGGCGGGTCCTGAGCACAGATACGCAGTATTTT. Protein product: CSVGRVLSTDTQYF.

Here the CDR3 reads CASSPDQRNEQYF. In nucleotides, the CDR3 is TGTGCCAGCAGCCCGGACCAGCGGAACGAGCAGTACTTC. The V and J genes are TRBV5-6 and TRBJ2-7, with D perhaps matching TRBD2 (5 bases). The germline V gene has CDR1 SGHDT and CDR2 YYEEEE. The CDR3 sequence is 13 residues long. The V and J ends lost 4 bases and 5 bases respectively, with 13 bases between them.

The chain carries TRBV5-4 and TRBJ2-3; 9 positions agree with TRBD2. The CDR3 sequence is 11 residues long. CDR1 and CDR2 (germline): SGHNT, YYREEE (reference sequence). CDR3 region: CGAREGDTQYF. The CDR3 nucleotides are TGTGGGGCGCGGGAGGGGGATACGCAGTATTTT.

CDR3 sequence (DNA): TGTGCCAGCTCACCAACAGGGGGCCGGAATGCTCAGCCCCAGCATTTT. The encoded protein is CASSPTGGRNAQPQHF. The chain is built from TRBV18 and TRBJ1-5; 9 bases are a match to TRBD1. V lost 2 bases to trimming and J lost 6 bases; unmatched junction nucleotides: 8. Germline lookup yields CDR1 KGHSH and CDR2 LQKENI. The CDR3 has 16 amino acids.

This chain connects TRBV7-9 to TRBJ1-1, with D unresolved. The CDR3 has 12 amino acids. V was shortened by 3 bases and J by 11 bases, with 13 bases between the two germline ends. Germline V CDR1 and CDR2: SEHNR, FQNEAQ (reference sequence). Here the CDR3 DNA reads TGTGCCAGCAGCTTCGTCGGGAGCGGTGCTTTCTTT. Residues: CASSFVGSGAFF.

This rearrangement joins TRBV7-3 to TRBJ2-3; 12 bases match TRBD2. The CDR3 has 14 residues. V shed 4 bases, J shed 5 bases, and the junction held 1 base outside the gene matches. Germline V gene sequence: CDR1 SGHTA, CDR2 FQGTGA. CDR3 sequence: CASSSGLAGDTQYF. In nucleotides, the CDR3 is TGTGCCAGCAGCTCGGGACTAGCGGGAGATACGCAGTATTTT.

The CDR3 region is CASKAGGVHEQYF. CDR3 nucleotides: TGTGCCAGCAAGGCGGGAGGGGTCCACGAGCAGTACTTC. The chain links TRBV6-5 to TRBJ2-7, with TRBD2 identical over 9 bases. CDR3 length: 13 residues. Trimming at V came to 7 bases and at J to 5 bases, leaving 6 bases not matched to a gene. Looked up from germline, CDR1 is MNHEY and CDR2 is SVGAGI.